Included here is one T cell receptor beta chain sequence, with context. The antigen is undetermined. Sequencing was performed with immunoSEQ multiplex PCR; in TCRdb, only in-frame clones are kept and a portion is missing. The sample has over 85,000 clones, just under 95% seen once. This sample stems from a study of graft-versus-host responses after intestinal transplantation. Study summary: Recipients were given multivisceral, liver-intestinal, or isolated intestinal transplants.

V trimming: 8 bases; J trimming: 6 bases; junction bases outside the gene matches: 17. The CDR3 runs 16 residues. The V gene's germline CDR1 is SGHTA and CDR2 FQGTGA. Study-level points and caveats: Graft-donor T cell macrochimerism in patients accompanied high graft-versus-host to host-versus-graft clonal ratios in allografts.

The clonotype comes from a human donor who received an intestinal transplant. The starting material was unstimulated CD8+ T cells sorted from spleen or lymph node cells, obtained before intestinal transplant. This sequence joins TRBV7-3 and TRBJ1-2, with 8 bases that match TRBD1. The CDR3 here is CASGTGTGNYVDGYTF. The CDR3 DNA is TGTGCCAGCGGCACCGGGACAGGCAATTATGTTGATGGCTACACCTTC. Full variable domain (outside the CDR3, taken from reference TRBV7-3 and TRBJ1-2): GAGVSQTPSNKVTEKGKYVELRCDPISGHTALYWYRQSLGQGPEFLIYFQGTGAADDSGLPNDRFFAVRPEGSVSTLKIQRTERGDSAVYLCASGTGTGNYVDGYTFGSGTRLTVV.